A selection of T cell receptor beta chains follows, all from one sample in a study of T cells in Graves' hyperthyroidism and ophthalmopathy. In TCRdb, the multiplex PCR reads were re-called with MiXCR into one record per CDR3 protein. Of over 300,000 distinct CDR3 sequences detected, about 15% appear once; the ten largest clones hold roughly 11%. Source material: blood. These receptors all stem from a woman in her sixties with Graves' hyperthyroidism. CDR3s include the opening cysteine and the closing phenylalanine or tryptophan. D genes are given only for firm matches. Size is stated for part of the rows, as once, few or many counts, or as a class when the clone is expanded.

TGCAGTGCGCACCTCGTCGGGGGGCAAAGGAACACTGAAGCTTTCTTT	CSAHLVGGQRNTEAFF	many	NA	TRBV20-1	TRBJ1-1
TGTGCCAGCAGCCATCGACCTAATAATTCACCCCTCCACTTT	CASSHRPNNSPLHF	NA	NA	TRBV14	TRBJ1-6
TGTGCCAGCAGCGTAGAGGGGGGAACTGGAAACACCATATATTTT	CASSVEGGTGNTIYF	NA	NA	TRBV9	TRBJ1-3
TGTGCCAGTAGGGTGACAGGGTTTTATAGCAATCAGCCCCAGCATTTT	CASRVTGFYSNQPQHF	NA	TRBD1	TRBV19	TRBJ1-5
TGTGCCTGGGGGGGCCTCAGCTCCTACAATGAGCAGTTCTTC	CAWGGLSSYNEQFF	many	NA	TRBV30	TRBJ2-1
TGCAGCGTTGTTCCGGTTGGCACAGATACGCAGTATTTT	CSVVPVGTDTQYF	many	NA	TRBV29-1	TRBJ2-3
TGTGCCATTAGCGCAGGGTCCCCCTACGAGCAGTACTTC	CAISAGSPYEQYF	many	NA	TRBV10-3	TRBJ2-7
TGTGCCAGCAGAACAGGGGGCTGGGGAACCGGGGAGCTGTTTTTT	CASRTGGWGTGELFF	many	TRBD1	TRBV12-3/TRBV12-4	TRBJ2-2
TGTGCCAGCAGCTTGGGGGACAGTCGGAAGTTCTTC	CASSLGDSRKFF	NA	TRBD1	TRBV5-5	TRBJ2-1
TGTGCCAGCAGCTTAGCATCGAGCGGTCTCACCGGGGAGCTGTTTTTT	CASSLASSGLTGELFF	NA	NA	TRBV11-1	TRBJ2-2
TGTGCCAGCAGCTTAGTAACAGGGGGCGACACTGAAGCTTTCTTT	CASSLVTGGDTEAFF	many	TRBD1	TRBV11-2	TRBJ1-1
TGTGCCAGCAGTTTAGGACAGGGGCACTATGGCTACACCTTC	CASSLGQGHYGYTF	many	TRBD1	TRBV12-3/TRBV12-4	TRBJ1-2
TGTGCCAGCAGTCCGCTGCTATGGACCGGGGAGCTGTTTTTT	CASSPLLWTGELFF	many	NA	TRBV12-3/TRBV12-4	TRBJ2-2
TGTGCCAGCCCCCGGGCAGGGGGCGACTATGGCTACACCTTC	CASPRAGGDYGYTF	many	TRBD1	TRBV2	TRBJ1-2
TGCGCCAGCAGCTTTCCGGGACAGACGCAGTATTTT	CASSFPGQTQYF	many	TRBD1	TRBV5-1	TRBJ2-3
TGTGCCAGCAGCTTAGTATCTGGGAACGAGCAGTACTTC	CASSLVSGNEQYF	once	NA	TRBV11-2	TRBJ2-7
TGTGCCAGCAGTTTAGGAGGGAGTGGAACCTACGAGCAGTACTTC	CASSLGGSGTYEQYF	many	NA	TRBV6-1	TRBJ2-7
TGTGCCACCAGTGATGCCGGAGGACTAGCGACCACAGATACGCAGTATTTT	CATSDAGGLATTDTQYF	many	TRBD2	TRBV24-1	TRBJ2-3
TGTGCCAGCAGAAATTACAGGGCGAACACTGAAGCTTTCTTT	CASRNYRANTEAFF	many	NA	TRBV27	TRBJ1-1
TGTGCCAGCAGTGCCAGGGGAATCACCTACGAGCAGTACTTC	CASSARGITYEQYF	many	NA	TRBV6-1	TRBJ2-7
TGTGCCAGCAGTCTTGGGCTAGCGGGAGTTGCCGGGGAGCTGTTTTTT	CASSLGLAGVAGELFF	NA	TRBD2	TRBV6-1	TRBJ2-2
TGTGCCAGCAGTTTACAGATTAACACTGAAGCTTTCTTT	CASSLQINTEAFF	few	NA	TRBV12-3/TRBV12-4	TRBJ1-1
TGTGCCACCAGTGATTTACTAGCGGCTGCGGGAGATACGCAGTATTTT	CATSDLLAAAGDTQYF	NA	TRBD2	TRBV24-1	TRBJ2-3
TGTGCCAGCACCCAATGGGGGGCGAAACTAGCGGGAGGGTGGGCCAAAAACATTCAGTACTTC	CASTQWGAKLAGGWAKNIQYF	few	TRBD2	TRBV11-3	TRBJ2-4
TGTGCCAGCAGCCGTTATAGCGGGAGAGGGTACGAGCAGTACTTC	CASSRYSGRGYEQYF	many	TRBD2	TRBV3-1	TRBJ2-7
TGTGCCTGTGCGAGGGGACAGGGTCAAAAACTGTTTTTT	CACARGQGQKLFF	NA	TRBD1	TRBV30	TRBJ1-4
TGTGCCTGGAGCGGGCCGGGGGGCTATGGCTACACCTTC	CAWSGPGGYGYTF	many	NA	TRBV30	TRBJ1-2
TGTGCCAGCAGCTTGAATCGGGAGAACACCGGGGAGCTGTTTTTT	CASSLNRENTGELFF	many	NA	TRBV11-3	TRBJ2-2
TGTGCCAGCAGCGGAGGGACAGGGGTGGCTTTCTTT	CASSGGTGVAFF	many	TRBD1	TRBV7-2	TRBJ1-1
TGTGCCAGCAGTTACTCGATTCCCAGTCTATACGAGCAGTACTTC	CASSYSIPSLYEQYF	NA	NA	TRBV6-5	TRBJ2-7
TGTGCCAGCAGTCCCAGGTGGGAGCAGTACTTC	CASSPRWEQYF	once	NA	TRBV28	TRBJ2-7
TGCAGCGTTGGAGGAGGGGGCGCAGATACGCAGTATTTT	CSVGGGGADTQYF	many	NA	TRBV29-1	TRBJ2-3
TGTGCCAGCAGTACCGGACTGATCATGGAGCAGTTCTTC	CASSTGLIMEQFF	few	NA	TRBV27	TRBJ2-1
TGTGCCAGCAGTGAATATGAGTTTGAGTCGGCCGGGGAGCTGTTTTTT	CASSEYEFESAGELFF	many	NA	TRBV6-1	TRBJ2-2
TGTGCCAGCAGCCGGACAGGGTACCTCTACGAGCAGTACTTC	CASSRTGYLYEQYF	NA	TRBD1	TRBV7-9	TRBJ2-7
TGTGCCAGCAGCTTGGACGGGACGAACTATGACTACACCTTC	CASSLDGTNYDYTF	once	NA	TRBV7-9	TRBJ1-2
TGTGCCAGCAGGGGATCTGGCGGGAGGGCCCACGAGCAGTACTTC	CASRGSGGRAHEQYF	NA	TRBD2	TRBV5-4	TRBJ2-7
TGTGCCAGCAGCTTAATGGCAGTTAACACTGAAGCTTTCTTT	CASSLMAVNTEAFF	many	NA	TRBV7-8	TRBJ1-1
TGTGCCAGCAGTCCTTACGAGCAGTACTTC	CASSPYEQYF	NA	NA	TRBV12-3/TRBV12-4	TRBJ2-7
TGCAGTGCTCCCCCTGACGGTGGGAGGACTGAAGCTTTCTTT	CSAPPDGGRTEAFF	many	NA	TRBV20-1	TRBJ1-1
TGTGCCAGCAGAATTCGGACAGGGGGCTACGAGCAGTACTTC	CASRIRTGGYEQYF	NA	TRBD1	TRBV27	TRBJ2-7
TGTGCCAGCAGTTCCGCTGGGGGGGATGAGACCCAGTACTTC	CASSSAGGDETQYF	many	TRBD2	TRBV12-3/TRBV12-4	TRBJ2-5